This T cell receptor (beta chain) was found in a study of T cell repertoires in cytomegalovirus infection. Overall study context: HLA-B-restricted CMV epitopes that are well studied, plus recently identified HLA-C-restricted ones, were used by the study. Study-level points and caveats: CMV-specific TCR beta clonotypes restricted by HLA-C dominated the ex vivo response.

CDR1 is LNHDA and CDR2 is SQIVND in the germline V gene (reference sequence). V was cut by 5 bases and J by 4 bases, with 14 bases left in between. The CDR3 runs 14 residues. One entry per CDR3 protein, called by TCRdb with MiXCR from the reads. This table has roughly 51,000 distinct CDR3 sequences, over 15% appearing once. With regard to this clonotype: Its antigen is unidentified.

Sequenced here: CD8+ T cells from cultured PBMCs, sampled from culture after CMV antigen stimulation. This chain links TRBV19 with TRBJ1-1; D is undetermined. The TCR comes from a human donor in good health (CMV status not recorded). Some clones in this sample may be carry-over from other donors' samples. The CDR3 sequence: CASSPREGATEAFF. The CDR3 DNA follows: TGTGCCAGTAGTCCTCGTGAAGGAGCCACTGAAGCTTTCTTT. Variable domain in full (rest from reference TRBV19 and TRBJ1-1): DGGITQSPKYLFRKEGQNVTLSCEQNLNHDAMYWYRQDPGQGLRLIYYSQIVNDFQKGDIAEGYSVSREKKESFPLTVTSAQKNPTAFYLCASSPREGATEAFFGQGTRLTVV.